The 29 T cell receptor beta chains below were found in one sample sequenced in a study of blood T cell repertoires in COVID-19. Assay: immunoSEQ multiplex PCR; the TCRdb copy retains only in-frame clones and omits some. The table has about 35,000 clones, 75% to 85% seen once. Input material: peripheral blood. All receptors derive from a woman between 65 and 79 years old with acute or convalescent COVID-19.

The CDR3 DNA reads TGTGCCAGCAGCCAAGATTATCCAGGCGACAATCAGCCCCAGCATTTT. Residues: CASSQDYPGDNQPQHF. The chain is built from TRBV4-2 and TRBJ1-5; no definite D call. There are 16 residues in the CDR3. V gave up 0 bases and J gave up 3 bases, with 12 bases separating them. Looked up from germline, CDR1 is LGHNA and CDR2 is YNFKEQ.

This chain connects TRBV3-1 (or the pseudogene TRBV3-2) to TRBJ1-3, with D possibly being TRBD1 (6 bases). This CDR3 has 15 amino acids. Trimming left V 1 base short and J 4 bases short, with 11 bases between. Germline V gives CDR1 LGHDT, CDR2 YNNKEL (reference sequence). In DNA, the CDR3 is TGTGCCAGCAGCCAAGGGTGGGGGCTCGGAAACACCATATATTTT. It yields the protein CASSQGWGLGNTIYF.

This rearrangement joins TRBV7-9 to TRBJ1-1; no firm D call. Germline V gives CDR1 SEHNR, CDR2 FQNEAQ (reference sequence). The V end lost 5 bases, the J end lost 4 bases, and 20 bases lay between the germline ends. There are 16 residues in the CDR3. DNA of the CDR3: TGTGCCAGCAGCAGCCCCCGGTATGGTGGTAGCACTGAAGCTTTCTTT. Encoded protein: CASSSPRYGGSTEAFF.

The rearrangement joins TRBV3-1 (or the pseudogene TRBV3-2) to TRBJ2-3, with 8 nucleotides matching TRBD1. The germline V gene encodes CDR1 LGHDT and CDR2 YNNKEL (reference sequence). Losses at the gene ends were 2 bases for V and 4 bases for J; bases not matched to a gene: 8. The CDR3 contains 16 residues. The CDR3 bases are TGTGCCAGCAGCCAAATGGGGCAGGGGGCGGCAGATACGCAGTATTTT. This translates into CASSQMGQGAADTQYF.

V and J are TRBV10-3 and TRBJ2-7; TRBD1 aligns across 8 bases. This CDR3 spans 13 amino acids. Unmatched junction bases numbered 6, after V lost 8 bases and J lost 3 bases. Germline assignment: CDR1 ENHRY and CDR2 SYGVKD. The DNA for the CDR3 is TGTGCCATCCAATCCGGGACAGGCTACGAGCAGTACTTC. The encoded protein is CAIQSGTGYEQYF.

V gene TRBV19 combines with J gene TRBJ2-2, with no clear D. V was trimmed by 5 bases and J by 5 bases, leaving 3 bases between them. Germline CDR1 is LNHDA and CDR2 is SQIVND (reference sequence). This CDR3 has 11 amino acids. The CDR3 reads CASSATGELFF. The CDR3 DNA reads TGTGCCAGTAGTGCGACCGGGGAGCTGTTTTTT.

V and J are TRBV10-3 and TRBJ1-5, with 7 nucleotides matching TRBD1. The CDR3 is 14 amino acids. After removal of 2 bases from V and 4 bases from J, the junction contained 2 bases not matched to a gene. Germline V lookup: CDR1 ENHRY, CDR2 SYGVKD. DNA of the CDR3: TGTGCCATCAGTGAGGGACAGGTTAATCAGCCCCAGCATTTT. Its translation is CAISEGQVNQPQHF.

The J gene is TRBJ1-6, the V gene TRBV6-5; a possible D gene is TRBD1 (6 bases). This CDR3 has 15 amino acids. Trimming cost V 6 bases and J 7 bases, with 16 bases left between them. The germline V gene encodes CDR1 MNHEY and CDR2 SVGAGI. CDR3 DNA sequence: TGTGCCAGCAGCTCTCCTACAGGGTGGAATTCACCCCTCCACTTT. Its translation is CASSSPTGWNSPLHF.

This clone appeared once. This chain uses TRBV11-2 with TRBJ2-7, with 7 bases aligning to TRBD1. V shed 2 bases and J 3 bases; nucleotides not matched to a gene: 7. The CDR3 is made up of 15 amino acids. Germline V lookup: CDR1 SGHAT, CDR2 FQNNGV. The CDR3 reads CASSLRGPPNYEQYF. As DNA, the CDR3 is TGTGCCAGCAGCTTAAGGGGGCCCCCTAACTACGAGCAGTACTTC.

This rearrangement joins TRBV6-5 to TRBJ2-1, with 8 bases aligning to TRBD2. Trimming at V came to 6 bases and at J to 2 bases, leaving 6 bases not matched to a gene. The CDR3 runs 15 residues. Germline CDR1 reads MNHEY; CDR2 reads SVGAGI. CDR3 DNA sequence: TGTGCCAGCAGCCTTCGGGAGGGCCCCTACAATGAGCAGTTCTTC. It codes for CASSLREGPYNEQFF.

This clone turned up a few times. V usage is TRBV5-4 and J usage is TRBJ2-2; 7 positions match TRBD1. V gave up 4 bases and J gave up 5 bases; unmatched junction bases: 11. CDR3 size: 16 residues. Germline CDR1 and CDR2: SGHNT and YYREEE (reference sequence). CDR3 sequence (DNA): TGTGCCAGCAGCACACGAGGGGGCGGTGGGACCGGGGAGCTGTTTTTT. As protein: CASSTRGGGGTGELFF.

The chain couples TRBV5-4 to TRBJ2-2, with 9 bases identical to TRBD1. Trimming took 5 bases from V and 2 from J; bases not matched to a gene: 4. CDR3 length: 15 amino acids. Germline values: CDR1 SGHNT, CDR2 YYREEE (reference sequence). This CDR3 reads CASRDRGRNTGELFF. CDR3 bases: TGTGCCAGCAGGGACAGGGGTAGAAACACCGGGGAGCTGTTTTTT.

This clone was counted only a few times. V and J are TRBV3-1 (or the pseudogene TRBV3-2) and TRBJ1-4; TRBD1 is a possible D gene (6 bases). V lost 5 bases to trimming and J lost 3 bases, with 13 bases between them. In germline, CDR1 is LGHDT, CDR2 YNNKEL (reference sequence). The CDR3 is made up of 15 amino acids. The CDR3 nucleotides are TGTGCCAGCAGCGACCAGGGGAAATCTAATGAAAAACTGTTTTTT. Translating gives CASSDQGKSNEKLFF.

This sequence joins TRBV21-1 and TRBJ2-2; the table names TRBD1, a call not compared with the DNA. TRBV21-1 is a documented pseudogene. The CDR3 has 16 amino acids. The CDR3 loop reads CASSKAGAPNTGELFF. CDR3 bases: TGTGCCAGCAGCAAAGCGGGGGCCCCGAACACCGGGGAGCTGTTTTTT.

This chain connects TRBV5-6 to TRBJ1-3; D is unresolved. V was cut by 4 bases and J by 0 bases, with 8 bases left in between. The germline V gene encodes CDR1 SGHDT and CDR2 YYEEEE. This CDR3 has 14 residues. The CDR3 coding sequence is TGTGCCAGCAGCCGGGATTACTCTGGAAACACCATATATTTT. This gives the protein CASSRDYSGNTIYF.

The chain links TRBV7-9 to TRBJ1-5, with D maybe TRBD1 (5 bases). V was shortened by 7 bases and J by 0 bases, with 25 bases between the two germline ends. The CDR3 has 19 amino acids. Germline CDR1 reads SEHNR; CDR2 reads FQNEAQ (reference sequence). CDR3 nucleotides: TGTGCCAGCACCCCAGTGACAGTCTGGGGGGTTTATAGCAATCAGCCCCAGCATTTT. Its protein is CASTPVTVWGVYSNQPQHF. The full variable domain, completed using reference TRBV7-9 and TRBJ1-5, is DTGVSQNPRHKITKRGQNVTFRCDPISEHNRLYWYRQTLGQGPEFLTYFQNEAQLEKSRLLSDRFSAERPKGSFSTLEIQRTEQGDSAMYLCASTPVTVWGVYSNQPQHFGDGTRLSIL.

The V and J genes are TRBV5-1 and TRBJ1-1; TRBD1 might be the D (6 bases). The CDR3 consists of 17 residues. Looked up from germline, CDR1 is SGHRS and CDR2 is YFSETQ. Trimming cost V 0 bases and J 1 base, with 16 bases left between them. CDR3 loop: CASSLDTGGTKNTEAFF. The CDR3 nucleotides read TGCGCCAGCAGCTTGGACACGGGGGGGACAAAGAACACTGAAGCTTTCTTT.

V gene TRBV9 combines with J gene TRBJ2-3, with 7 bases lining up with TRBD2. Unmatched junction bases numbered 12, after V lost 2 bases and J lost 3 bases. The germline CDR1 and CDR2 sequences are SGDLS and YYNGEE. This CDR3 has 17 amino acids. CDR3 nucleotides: TGTGCCAGCAGCGTCCGAGCTGGCGGGAGTAAAACAGATACGCAGTATTTT. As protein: CASSVRAGGSKTDTQYF.

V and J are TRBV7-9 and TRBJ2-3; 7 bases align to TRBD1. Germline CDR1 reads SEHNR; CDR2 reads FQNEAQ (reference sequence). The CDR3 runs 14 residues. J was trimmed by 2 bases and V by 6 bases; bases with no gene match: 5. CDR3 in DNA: TGTGCCAGCAGTTTGGACAGGTCCACAGATACGCAGTATTTT. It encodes CASSLDRSTDTQYF.

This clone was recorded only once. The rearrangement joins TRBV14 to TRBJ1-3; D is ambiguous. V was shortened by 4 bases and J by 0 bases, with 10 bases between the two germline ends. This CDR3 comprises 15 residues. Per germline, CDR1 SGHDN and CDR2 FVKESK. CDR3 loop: CASSPHYSSGNTIYF. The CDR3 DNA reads TGTGCCAGCAGCCCACACTATAGCTCTGGAAACACCATATATTTT.

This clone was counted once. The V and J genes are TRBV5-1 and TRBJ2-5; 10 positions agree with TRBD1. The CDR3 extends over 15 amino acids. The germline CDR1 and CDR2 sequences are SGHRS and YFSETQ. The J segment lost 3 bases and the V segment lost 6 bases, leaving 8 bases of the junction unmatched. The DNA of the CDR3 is TGCGCCAGCACCCGAGGGGGGACAGGGGAAGAGACCCAGTACTTC. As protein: CASTRGGTGEETQYF.

DNA of the CDR3: TGTGCCAGCAGTTACGGACAGGGGGTAACGGGCTACACCTTC. It encodes CASSYGQGVTGYTF. This sequence joins TRBV6-6 and TRBJ1-2, with 10 positions matching TRBD1. The CDR3 totals 14 residues. The germline V gene encodes CDR1 MNHNY and CDR2 SVGAGI (reference sequence). V lost 2 bases to trimming and J lost 8 bases; unmatched junction nucleotides: 5.

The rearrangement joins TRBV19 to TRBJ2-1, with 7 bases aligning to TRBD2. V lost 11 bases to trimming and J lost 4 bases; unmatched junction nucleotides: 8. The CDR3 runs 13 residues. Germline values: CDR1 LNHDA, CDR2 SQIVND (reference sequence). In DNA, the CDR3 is TGTGCCTCGTTAGCGGGCCCTTACAATGAGCAGTTCTTC. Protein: CASLAGPYNEQFF.

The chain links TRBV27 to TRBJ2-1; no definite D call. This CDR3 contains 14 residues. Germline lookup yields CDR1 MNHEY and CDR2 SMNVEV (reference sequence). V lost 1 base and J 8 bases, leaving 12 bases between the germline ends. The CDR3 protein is CASSLFLKRHEQFF. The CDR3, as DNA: TGTGCCAGCAGTTTATTCCTGAAGCGCCATGAGCAGTTCTTC.

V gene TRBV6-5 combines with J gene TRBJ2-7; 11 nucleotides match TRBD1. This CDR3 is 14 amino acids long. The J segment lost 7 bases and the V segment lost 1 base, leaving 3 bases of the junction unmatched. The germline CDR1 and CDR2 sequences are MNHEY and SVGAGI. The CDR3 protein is CASSYLGQGDEQYF. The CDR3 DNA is TGTGCCAGCAGTTACTTGGGACAGGGGGATGAGCAGTACTTC.

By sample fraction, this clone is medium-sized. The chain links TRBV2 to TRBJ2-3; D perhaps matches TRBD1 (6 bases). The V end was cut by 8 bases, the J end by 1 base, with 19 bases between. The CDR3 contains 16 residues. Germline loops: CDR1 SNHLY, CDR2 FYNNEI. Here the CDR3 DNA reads TGTGCCAGCGGGTGGAAGGGGGAAACAGGCACAGATACGCAGTATTTT. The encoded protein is CASGWKGETGTDTQYF.

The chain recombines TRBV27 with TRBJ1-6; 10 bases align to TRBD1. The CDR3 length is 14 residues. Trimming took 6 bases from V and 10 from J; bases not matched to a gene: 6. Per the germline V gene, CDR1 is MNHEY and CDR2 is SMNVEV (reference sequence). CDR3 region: CASRRQGAGSPLHF. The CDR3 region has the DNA TGTGCCAGCAGACGACAGGGGGCCGGCTCACCCCTCCACTTT.

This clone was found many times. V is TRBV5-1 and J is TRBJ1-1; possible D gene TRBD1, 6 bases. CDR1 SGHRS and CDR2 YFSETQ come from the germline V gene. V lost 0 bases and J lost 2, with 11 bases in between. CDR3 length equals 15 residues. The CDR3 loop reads CASSLEYRVNTEAFF. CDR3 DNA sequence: TGCGCCAGCAGCTTGGAATACAGGGTCAACACTGAAGCTTTCTTT.

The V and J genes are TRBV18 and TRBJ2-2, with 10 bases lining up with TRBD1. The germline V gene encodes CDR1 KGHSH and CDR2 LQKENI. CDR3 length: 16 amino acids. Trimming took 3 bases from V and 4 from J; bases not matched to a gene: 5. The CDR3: CASSPNDRGRTGELFF. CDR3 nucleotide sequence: TGTGCCAGCTCACCTAACGACAGGGGGCGCACCGGGGAGCTGTTTTTT.